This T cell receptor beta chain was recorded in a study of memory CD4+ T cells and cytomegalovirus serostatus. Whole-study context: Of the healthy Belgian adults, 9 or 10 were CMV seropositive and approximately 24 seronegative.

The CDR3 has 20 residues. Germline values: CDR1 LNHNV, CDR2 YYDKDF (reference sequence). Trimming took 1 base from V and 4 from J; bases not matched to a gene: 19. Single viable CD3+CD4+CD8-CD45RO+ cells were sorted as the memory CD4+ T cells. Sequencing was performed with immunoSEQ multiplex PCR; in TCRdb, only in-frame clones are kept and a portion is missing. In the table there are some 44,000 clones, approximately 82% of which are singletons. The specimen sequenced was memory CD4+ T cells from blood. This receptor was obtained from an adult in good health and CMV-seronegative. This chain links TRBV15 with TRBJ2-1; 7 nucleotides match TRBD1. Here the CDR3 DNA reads TGTGCCACCAGCAGAGGAGACGGGACAGTGGACCCCTACACTTACAATGAGCAGTTCTTC. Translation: CATSRGDGTVDPYTYNEQFF.